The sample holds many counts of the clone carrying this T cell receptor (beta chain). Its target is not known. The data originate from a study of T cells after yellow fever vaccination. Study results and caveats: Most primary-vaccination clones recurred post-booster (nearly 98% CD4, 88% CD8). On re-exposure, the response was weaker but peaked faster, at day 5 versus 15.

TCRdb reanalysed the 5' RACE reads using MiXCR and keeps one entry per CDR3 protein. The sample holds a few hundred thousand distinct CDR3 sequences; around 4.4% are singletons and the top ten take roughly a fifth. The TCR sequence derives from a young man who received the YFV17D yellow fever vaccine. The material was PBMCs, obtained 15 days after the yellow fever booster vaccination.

This CDR3 is CASSVETAYTEAFF. The CDR3 nucleotides are TGCGCCAGCAGTGTGGAGACAGCATACACTGAAGCTTTCTTT. The chain links TRBV5-1 to TRBJ1-1; weak D call: TRBD1 (5 bases). The ends were cut back, 5 bases at V and 3 bases at J, with 14 bases in the middle. The CDR3 is made up of 14 amino acids. Germline assignment: CDR1 SGHRS and CDR2 YFSETQ.